What follows describes a single T cell receptor (beta chain). Its specific antigen is unknown. No much larger clonotype is one base removed from it; base qualities were not supplied. Germline trimming amounts to 1 base on V and 0 bases on J, with 2 as the count of junction bases outside the gene matches. Reading from cysteine to phenylalanine, the CDR3 counts 15 amino acids. The read is trimmed to its CDR3 DNA, 45 bases read in frame from base 1. Looking up the germline V gene yields CDR1 LGHNA and CDR2 YSLEER. The CDR3 regions of human TCRbeta chains were analyzed by immunosequencing. The authors' analysis ran thus. TCRs in the repertoires were matched against a reference library of SARS-CoV-2-specific TCRs that had been generated with the MIRA antigen-specificity platform. Breadth was defined as the fraction of unique TCRs that were SARS-CoV-2-associated. Depth was defined as the fraction of total T cells that were SARS-CoV-2-associated. Using the MIRA data, each spike-specific TCR was mapped to the spike region that the TCR reacts to and placed in a CD4 or CD8 class. Log10-transformed breadth and depth values were compared by one-way ANOVA with Sidak's multiple comparisons tests. In TCRdb, the immuneACCESS table is reduced to in-frame sequences with V and J assigned. These tables do not hold every clone; where another copy was compared, an unresolved V gene accounts for under half, and the others remain unexplained. The V and J calls and the clone size are those of that table, but D and trimming were determined from the DNA. Across this sample there are about 97,000 clones, with around nine tenths seen only once. The ten largest clones represent over 2.5% of the sample.

This sample was taken from a study of T cell responses to AZD1222 COVID-19 vaccine (dated by TCRdb to about 2021). Notes on the research overall: AZD1222 recipients given second doses at about 4 weeks or at about 12 weeks were pooled, since spike-specific TCR depth and breadth were not found to differ between the two schedules. Trial participants were enrolled into age subgroups of 18-55, 56-69 and 70-plus years, which contained around 150, 29 and 61 TCR-sequenced participants, respectively. A total of 230 to 250 trial participants underwent TCR sequencing, of whom 207 received two doses of AZD1222 and about 25 received two doses of the MenACWY control vaccine.

This sample's time point label indicates: baseline before first vaccination. The vaccinee samples were drawn from two UK trials, COV001 and COV002, one of which was a single-blind randomized controlled phase 2/3 trial testing AZD1222 (ChAdOx1 nCoV-19) in healthy adults. Trial participant PBMC samples were collected at day 0 and day 28 after the second dose for TCRbeta chain sequencing. Study-wide conclusions, independent of this receptor: CD4 TCRs associated with the vaccine covered the entire spike protein, and the dominant responses were in regions 160-218 and 743-854. Only five or six AZD1222 recipients were SARS-CoV-2 seropositive at baseline, limiting conclusions about previously exposed vaccinees. Because no day 14 peak-response samples were available, the repertoires could be characterized only after the peak T cell response. Reportedly, close to half of the unique spike-specific TCRs recognized epitopes lying outside the regions that are mutated in the B.1.351 and B.1.1.7 variants. The 56-69-year group was small, and its depth increase did not reach significance, likely because of low power. A significant rise in spike-specific TCR breadth and depth was observed after two AZD1222 doses relative to day 0 and relative to MenACWY recipients. Participants were mostly white British, with more females than males. The authors suggested clonal diversity may have been underestimated.

This chain is built from TRBV4-3 and TRBJ1-2; 7 central nucleotides agree with TRBD1. This receptor was obtained from an adult in good health. Material: peripheral blood, obtained on day 0 of AZD1222 vaccination. The nucleotides read TGCGCCAGCAGCCAAGCACAGGGGACTAACTATGGCTACACCTTC. This yields the protein CASSQAQGTNYGYTF.